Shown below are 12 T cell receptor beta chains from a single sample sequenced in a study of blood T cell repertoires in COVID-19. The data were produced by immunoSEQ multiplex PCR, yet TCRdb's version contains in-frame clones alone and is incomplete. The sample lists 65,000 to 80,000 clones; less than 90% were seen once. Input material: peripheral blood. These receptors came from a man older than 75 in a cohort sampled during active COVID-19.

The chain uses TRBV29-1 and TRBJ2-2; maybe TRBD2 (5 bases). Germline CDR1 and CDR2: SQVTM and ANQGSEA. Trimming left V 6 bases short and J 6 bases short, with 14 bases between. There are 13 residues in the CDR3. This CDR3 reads CSVAAHSAGELFF. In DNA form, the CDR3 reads TGCAGCGTCGCCGCCCATAGCGCCGGGGAGCTGTTTTTT.

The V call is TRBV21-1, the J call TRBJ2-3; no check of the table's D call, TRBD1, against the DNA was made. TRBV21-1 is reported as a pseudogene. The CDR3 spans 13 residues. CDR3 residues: CASRQGIRDTQYF. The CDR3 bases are TGTGCCAGTAGACAGGGAATACGAGATACGCAGTATTTT.

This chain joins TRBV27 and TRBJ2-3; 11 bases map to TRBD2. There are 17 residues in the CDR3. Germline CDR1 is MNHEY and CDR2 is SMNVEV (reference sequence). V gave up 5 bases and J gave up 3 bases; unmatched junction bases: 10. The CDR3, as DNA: TGTGCCAGCAGTCCCCGACTAGCGGGGCGGGGAACAGATACGCAGTATTTT. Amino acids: CASSPRLAGRGTDTQYF.

CDR3 region: CASSFRTGELFF. The CDR3 region has the DNA TGTGCCAGCAGCTTCCGCACCGGGGAGCTGTTTTTT. The rearrangement uses TRBV11-1 and TRBJ2-2; unclear D gene. The V end was cut by 3 bases, the J end by 4 bases, with 3 bases between. The germline gives CDR1 SGHAT, CDR2 FQDESV (reference sequence). This CDR3 comprises 12 residues. Filled out from reference TRBV11-1 and TRBJ2-2, the complete variable domain reads EAEVAQSPRYKITEKSQAVAFWCDPISGHATLYWYRQILGQGPELLVQFQDESVVDDSQLPKDRFSAERLKGVDSTLKIQPAELGDSAMYLCASSFRTGELFFGEGSRLTVL.

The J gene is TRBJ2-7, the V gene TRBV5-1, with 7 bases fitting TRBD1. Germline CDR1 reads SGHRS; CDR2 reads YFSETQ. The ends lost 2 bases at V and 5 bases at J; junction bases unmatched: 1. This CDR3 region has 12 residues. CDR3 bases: TGCGCCAGCAGCTTTACAGGGGACGAGCAGTACTTC. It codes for CASSFTGDEQYF.

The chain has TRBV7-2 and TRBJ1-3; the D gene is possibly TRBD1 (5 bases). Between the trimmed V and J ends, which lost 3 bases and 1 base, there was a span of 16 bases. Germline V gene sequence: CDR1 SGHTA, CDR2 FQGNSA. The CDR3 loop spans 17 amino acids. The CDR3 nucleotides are TGTGCCAGCAGCTTCCCAAACATAGGGGTATCTGGAAACACCATATATTTT. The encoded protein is CASSFPNIGVSGNTIYF.

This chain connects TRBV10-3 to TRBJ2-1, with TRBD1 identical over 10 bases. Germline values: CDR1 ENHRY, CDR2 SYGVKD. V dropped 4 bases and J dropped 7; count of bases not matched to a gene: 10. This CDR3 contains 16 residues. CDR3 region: CAISVLRDRGGNEQFF. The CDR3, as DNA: TGTGCCATCAGTGTTCTCCGGGACAGGGGTGGAAATGAGCAGTTCTTC.

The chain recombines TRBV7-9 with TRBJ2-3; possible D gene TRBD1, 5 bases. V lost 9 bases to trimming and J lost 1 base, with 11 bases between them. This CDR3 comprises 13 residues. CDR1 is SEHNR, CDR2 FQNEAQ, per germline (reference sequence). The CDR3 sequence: CASTLGGTDTQYF. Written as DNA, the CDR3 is TGTGCCAGTACCCTAGGGGGCACAGATACGCAGTATTTT.

The CDR3 nucleotides read TGCGCCAGCAGCTTAGGGACAGCTAACTATGGCTACACCTTC. It is translated as CASSLGTANYGYTF. This chain uses TRBV5-1 with TRBJ1-2; 7 bases align to TRBD1. This CDR3 is 14 amino acids long. V lost 2 bases and J lost 0; bases outside the gene matches: 1. Germline values: CDR1 SGHRS, CDR2 YFSETQ.

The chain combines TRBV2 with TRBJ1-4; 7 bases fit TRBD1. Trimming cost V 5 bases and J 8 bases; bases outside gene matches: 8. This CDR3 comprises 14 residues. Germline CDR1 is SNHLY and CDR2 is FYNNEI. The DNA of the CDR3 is TGTGCCAGCAGTTCTACAGGGGCCTTAGAAAAACTGTTTTTT. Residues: CASSSTGALEKLFF.

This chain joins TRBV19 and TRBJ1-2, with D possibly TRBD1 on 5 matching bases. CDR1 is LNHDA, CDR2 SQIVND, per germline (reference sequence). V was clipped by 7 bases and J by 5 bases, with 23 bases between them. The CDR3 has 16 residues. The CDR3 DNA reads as TGTGCCAGTATTAGACGACCCGACAGAGTCTTATATGGCTACACCTTC. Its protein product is CASIRRPDRVLYGYTF.

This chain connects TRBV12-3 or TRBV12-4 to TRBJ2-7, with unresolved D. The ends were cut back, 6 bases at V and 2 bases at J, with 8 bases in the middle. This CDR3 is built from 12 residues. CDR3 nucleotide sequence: TGTGCCAGCAGCCCAAGAGCCTACGAGCAGTACTTC. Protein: CASSPRAYEQYF.